This T cell receptor (beta chain) is drawn from a study of T cell changes during pregnancy in multiple sclerosis. Produced via immunoSEQ multiplex PCR; TCRdb's table is partial and in-frame only. The sample includes more than 10,000 clones, roughly 90% seen only once; the top ten take around 13%. The material sequenced was CD8+ T cells from peripheral blood mononuclear cells, taken after pregnancy. This sequence originates from a female donor in good health, enrolled as a control in a pregnancy study.

CDR3 sequence reads: CASSLACFYTVPSNQPQHF. The CDR3, as DNA: TGCGCCAGCAGCTTGGCCTGCTTTTATACGGTCCCGAGCAATCAGCCCCAGCATTTT. The rearrangement uses TRBV5-1 and TRBJ1-5; D gene unclear. This CDR3 is built from 19 residues. V was shortened by 0 bases and J by 1 base, with 20 bases between the two germline ends. Germline V gene sequence: CDR1 SGHRS, CDR2 YFSETQ.